The 7 T cell receptor beta chains presented below share a single source sample, sequenced in a study of sequential checkpoint blockade in melanoma. Sequencing used immunoSEQ multiplex PCR; TCRdb keeps in-frame clones, though not all of them. The sample has approximately 7,000 clones; 28% are singletons. Documented treatment: randomized to nivolumab then ipilimumab (arm A) or the reverse (arm B). Sequences were derived from tumor tissue (inferred from file names), sampled from a patient given nivolumab and ipilimumab in sequence. The receptors shown here come from a human donor with melanoma.

This sequence joins TRBV11-3 and TRBJ2-7; D is possibly TRBD1 (5 bases). Trimming pared 3 bases from V and 2 bases from J, leaving 20 bases between. The CDR3 contains 17 residues. Germline loops: CDR1 SGHNT, CDR2 YENEEA. The CDR3 DNA sequence: TGTGCCAGCAGCTTTGGCGCCCAGGGAAGAGCCACCTACGAGCAGTACTTC. This encodes CASSFGAQGRATYEQYF.

The table lists this clone with a few counts. The DNA of the CDR3 is TGTGCCAGCATCGGTTTAGGGAACACTGAAGCTTTCTTT. Translating gives CASIGLGNTEAFF. V usage is TRBV6-8 and J usage is TRBJ1-1, with D unresolved. The CDR3 covers 13 residues. Germline lookup yields CDR1 MNHGY and CDR2 SAAAGT. Trimming took 7 bases from V and 1 from J, leaving 10 bases between them.

This sequence joins TRBV29-1 and TRBJ2-3, with D unclear. Per the germline V gene, CDR1 is SQVTM and CDR2 is ANQGSEA. This CDR3 comprises 15 residues. Trimming shortened V by 7 bases and J by 2 bases, and 19 bases separated the two germline ends. This CDR3 reads CSAERTDGSTDTQYF. CDR3 nucleotides: TGCAGCGCAGAGCGTACGGACGGGTCCACAGATACGCAGTATTTT.

V is TRBV5-1 and J is TRBJ2-1; TRBD2 matches at 10 bases. This CDR3 contains 15 residues. CDR1 and CDR2 (germline): SGHRS, YFSETQ. J was trimmed by 9 bases and V by 5 bases; bases with no gene match: 11. The CDR3 sequence is CASRYLAGAGSEQFF. The CDR3 DNA is TGCGCCAGCAGGTATCTAGCGGGAGCGGGAAGTGAGCAGTTCTTC.

This clone was seen a few times. V and J are TRBV6-8 and TRBJ2-7; TRBD1 is a possible D gene (5 bases). The germline V gene has CDR1 MNHGY and CDR2 SAAAGT. The length of the CDR3 is 14 residues. The ends were cut back, 0 bases at V and 7 bases at J, with 13 bases in the middle. The CDR3 loop reads CASSYSSRAEEQYF. Here the CDR3 DNA reads TGTGCCAGCAGTTACTCGAGCAGGGCGGAGGAGCAGTACTTC.

This clone was seen more than once but under ten times. The chain links TRBV11-3 to TRBJ1-3; D uncertain. CDR3 length: 15 amino acids. V gave up 1 base and J gave up 4 bases, with 11 bases separating them. CDR1 is SGHNT, CDR2 YENEEA, per germline. CDR3 nucleotides: TGTGCCAGCAGCTTAGGTCACTCAAAAGGAAACACCATATATTTT. Translating gives CASSLGHSKGNTIYF.

V is TRBV10-2 and J is TRBJ2-1; weak D call: TRBD1 (5 bases). V was shortened by 2 bases and J by 2 bases, with 10 bases between the two germline ends. The CDR3 extends over 15 amino acids. Per germline, CDR1 WSHSY and CDR2 SAAADI. The CDR3 sequence is CASSEPQGPYNEQFF. In DNA form, the CDR3 reads TGCGCCAGCAGTGAGCCTCAGGGCCCCTACAATGAGCAGTTCTTC.